The present T cell receptor beta chain was sequenced within a study of T cells in women clearing cervical HPV infection. Study-level results: It is unknown whether associations predate infection; no effector/memory or HPV-specific sorting.

TCRdb's copy holds only in-frame clones and misses some; the assay was immunoSEQ multiplex PCR. The sample's table shows some 31,000 clones. About this clone: What it binds is not known. The read ends 3 residues early relative to the CDR3; the germline J gene fills the gap.

All participants had a single incident cervical HPV16 infection, and prevalent HPV16 infections were excluded. Unmatched junction bases numbered 8, after V lost 2 bases and J lost 5 bases. The CDR3 is 15 residues long. Germline CDR1 and CDR2: SGHAT and FQNNGV. Sequencing was done on a sample of blood buffy coat. The genes are TRBV11-2 and TRBJ2-7; 8 positions agree with TRBD1. This receptor was taken from a woman between 18 and 75 years old with a cervical HPV16 infection that either progressed to CIN3+ or cleared (not recorded which). The CDR3 loop is CASSLRTGTHNEQYF. The covered CDR3 bases are TGTGCCAGCAGCTTAAGGACAGGGACCCACAACGAG. The whole variable domain, remainder taken from reference TRBV11-2 and TRBJ2-7, is EAGVAQSPRYKIIEKRQSVAFWCNPISGHATLYWYQQILGQGPKLLIQFQNNGVVDDSQLPKDRFSAERLKGVDSTLKIQPAKLEDSAVYLCASSLRTGTHNEQYFGPGTRLTVT.